The clone carrying this T cell receptor beta chain was detected a few times. TCRdb re-derived calls from the 5' RACE reads in MiXCR, one entry per CDR3 protein. The sample holds a few hundred thousand distinct CDR3 sequences, 9.5% to 13% seen once. The data originate from a study of T cells after yellow fever vaccination. The V gene's germline CDR1 is SQVTM and CDR2 ANQGSEA. The CDR3 is 13 residues long. Trimming cost V 3 bases and J 7 bases, with 12 bases left between them. The input for sequencing was PBMCs, taken on the day of the first yellow fever vaccination. The rearrangement joins TRBV29-1 to TRBJ2-2; D gene ambiguous. This sequence originates from a man in his late teens or twenties who received the YFV17D yellow fever vaccine. The CDR3 nucleotides are TGCAGCGTTGATTCCCCGATTTACGGGGAGCTGTTTTTT. Its protein is CSVDSPIYGELFF.